This TCR beta chain was sequenced during a study of T cells after yellow fever vaccination. Study details: Low-cell-number fractions were prepared with SMART-Seq v4 Ultra Low Input. Study results and caveats: Bulk-population clonotypes that are abundant could appear as contaminants in FACS-sorted repertoires.

Template switching with 5'RACE generated the TCR cDNA and added a universal primer site and UMIs. One entry per CDR3 protein results from TCRdb running MiXCR on the 5' RACE reads. The sample lists 400,000 or so distinct CDR3 sequences; 18% were seen once. The ends were cut back, 5 bases at V and 0 bases at J, with 14 bases in the middle. The CDR3 sequence is 16 residues long. The germline V gene encodes CDR1 MGHRA and CDR2 YSYEKL. As regards this clonotype: Antigen specificity is unknown.

This clonotype was obtained from a man in his late teens or twenties who received the YFV17D yellow fever vaccine. The J gene is TRBJ1-5, the V gene TRBV4-1; possible D gene TRBD1, 5 bases. The source material was PBMCs, sampled before the yellow fever booster vaccination. CDR3 DNA: TGCGCCAGCAGCGGACAACGGACGGCTAGCAATCAGCCCCAGCATTTT. The encoded protein is CASSGQRTASNQPQHF.